This T cell receptor beta chain was obtained from a study of cytomegalovirus exposure and HLA in healthy donors. Comments on this clone: As yet, its antigen is unknown.

General study findings and limits: TCR beta V segments were, for the most part, productive about 87% or about 30% of the time in an earlier analysis.

The PCR made use of 60 Vbeta and 13 Jbeta primers. Data came from immunoSEQ multiplex PCR; TCRdb stores just in-frame clones and leaves some out. The repertoire holds about 180,000 clones, with roughly 76% as singletons. The CDR3 loop spans 14 amino acids. The V gene end was trimmed by 8 bases and the J gene end by 7 bases; junction bases not matched to a gene: 12. CDR1 is MDHEN, CDR2 SYDVKM, per germline. The rearrangement links TRBV28 to TRBJ1-1, with 8 nucleotides matching TRBD1. The sequenced sample consisted of PBMCs. The sequence came from a woman aged 18 to 35 in good health and CMV-seropositive. The CDR3 nucleotides are TGTGCCAGCGGCGGATCGGACAGGGTTGGTGAAGCTTTCTTT. Protein: CASGGSDRVGEAFF.